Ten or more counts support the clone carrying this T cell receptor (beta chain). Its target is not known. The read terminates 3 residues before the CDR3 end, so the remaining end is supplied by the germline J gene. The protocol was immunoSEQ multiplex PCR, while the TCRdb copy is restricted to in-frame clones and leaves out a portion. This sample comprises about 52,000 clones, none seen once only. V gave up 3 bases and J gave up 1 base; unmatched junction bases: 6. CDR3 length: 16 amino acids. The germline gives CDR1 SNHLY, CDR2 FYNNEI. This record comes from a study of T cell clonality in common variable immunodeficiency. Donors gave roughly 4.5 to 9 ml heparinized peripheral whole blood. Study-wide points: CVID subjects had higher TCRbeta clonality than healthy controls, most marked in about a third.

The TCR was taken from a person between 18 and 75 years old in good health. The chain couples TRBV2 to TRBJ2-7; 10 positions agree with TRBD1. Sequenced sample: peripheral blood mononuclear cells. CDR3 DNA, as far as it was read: TGTGCCAGCAGTGACCTCGAGGGACAGGGGTCCTACGAG. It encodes CASSDLEGQGSYE. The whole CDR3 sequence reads CASSDLEGQGSYEQYF.